Included here is one TCR beta chain sequence, with context. Every subset's genomic DNA went evenly onto several immunoSEQ plates. Libraries were prepared by immunoSEQ multiplex PCR; TCRdb keeps only in-frame clonotypes and omits some of them. The top ten clones hold roughly 1.7% of a sample with over 2,000,000 clones, 93% of them seen once. There are 13 residues in the CDR3. In germline, CDR1 is SNHLY, CDR2 FYNNEI. With 3 bases removed from V and 12 bases from J, the gap between germline ends came to 17 bases. Positive CCR7 selection of CD45RO-negative cells yielded the naive CD8 cells, and terminally differentiated effector memory CD45RA+ cells were excluded. This sample was taken from a study of shared clonotypes between healthy human individuals. Study summary: In total, the donors were a couple of women and a few men aged 18 to 49. Per donor, CD8 memory used one plate, CD8 naive used two, CD4 memory used three and CD4 naive used three.

The chain carries TRBV2 and TRBJ2-5; tentative D call: TRBD2 (6 bases). This clonotype was obtained from a man aged 18 to 29 in good health. Some clones in this sample may be carry-over from other donors' samples. The sequenced sample consisted of naive CD8+ T cells from PBMCs. The DNA for the CDR3 is TGTGCCAGCAGTGACAGGGACTCCCCCACGGAGTACTTC. Its translation is CASSDRDSPTEYF.